This T cell receptor (beta chain) was retrieved from a study of blood T cell repertoires in COVID-19. Study background: Donors in the United States, Italy and Spain gave samples during acute or convalescent COVID-19. Nucleic acid was either cDNA or gDNA, and it came from T cells, B-cell-depleted T cells, or PBMCs.

Authors' data handling: Using reference gene primer amplification, nucleated cell counts were estimated. Clones were read by immunoSEQ multiplex PCR, and TCRdb kept only the in-frame ones, dropping some. V and J calls and clone size follow that table, whereas D and trimming were derived from the DNA. Here the sample spans tens of thousands of clones, around 84% being singletons. Worth noting for this clone: One junction end does not reproduce the germline sequence, and a read error may be involved.

The CDR3 extends over 13 amino acids. Germline V CDR1 and CDR2: MNHNS, SASEGT. The TCR comes from a man between 65 and 85 years old with acute or convalescent COVID-19. The rearrangement uses TRBV6-1 and TRBJ1-2; D is undetermined. The sequenced sample consisted of peripheral blood. CDR3 protein: CASSEAQRAGHTF. DNA for the CDR3: TGTGCCAGCAGTGAAGCGCAGCGGGCTGGCCACACCTTC.